This T cell receptor (beta chain) is from a study of identical twins. General study findings and limits: Models came in too low on out-of-frame TCR alpha sharing in monozygotic twins. Invariant T cells like MAIT and iNKT could partly confound the zero-insertion analyses.

This clonotype showed up many times. Its antigen is not known. cDNA molecules carried unique molecular identifiers, and template switching added a universal primer site. TCRdb analysed the 5' RACE reads with MiXCR anew, one entry per CDR3 protein. The table lists a few hundred thousand distinct CDR3 sequences, roughly 18% of them singletons. Trimming removed 2 bases from V and 0 bases from J, with 8 bases in between. Per the germline V gene, CDR1 is MGHRA and CDR2 is YSYEKL. The CDR3 has 16 amino acids. This receptor was taken from a man aged 45-65 years in good health. The material sequenced was naive T cells sorted from blood. V is TRBV4-1 and J is TRBJ2-6; D not certain. CDR3 sequence reads: CASSQSPISGANVLTF. DNA for the CDR3: TGCGCCAGCAGCCAAAGTCCGATCTCTGGGGCCAACGTCCTGACTTTC.